This is a list of T cell receptor beta chains from one sample in a study of OX40 agonist ivuxolimab in advanced cancers. Profiled with immunoSEQ multiplex PCR; TCRdb holds only in-frame clones, not every one. The data show tens of thousands of clones, around 80% seen once. The sample in question was CD4+ or CD8+ T cells sorted from blood, obtained in a trial of the OX40 agonist ivuxolimab. The receptor set was obtained from an adult with an advanced solid tumor such as melanoma, head and neck, liver or kidney cancer. The conserved cysteine and the conserved F or W are not part of the CDR3 here. Fields, in order: V gene, J gene, D gene, CDR3 length, CDR3 protein. D genes are given only for firm matches.

TRBV4-3,TRBJ1-1,-,12,ASSPGLLNTEAF
TRBV5-5,TRBJ1-5,-,13,ASSLLQGDNQPQH
TRBV10-3,TRBJ1-4,-,12,AISASVLEEKLF
TRBV23-1,TRBJ2-4,-,11,ASSQSWRDKQY
TRBV6-5,TRBJ1-5,-,11,ASSYSSDQPQH
TRBV27,TRBJ1-1,-,11,ASSLGTGTEAF
TRBV20-1,TRBJ2-7,-,9,SAGDLYEQY
TRBV5-1,TRBJ1-1,-,13,ASSLRRVVDTEAF
TRBV29-1,TRBJ2-2,-,11,SVQVAAGGELF
TRBV7-3,TRBJ1-2,-,12,ASSLNPGDYGYT
TRBV9,TRBJ1-4,-,10,ASSGRNEKLF
TRBV5-4,TRBJ1-4,TRBD1,12,ASSTGGTNEKLF
TRBV6-5,TRBJ2-5,-,12,ASSADTNQGTQY
TRBV6-5,TRBJ1-3,-,14,ASSYSGFSAGNTIY
TRBV5-1,TRBJ2-5,TRBD1,13,ASSRQGTTQETQY
TRBV7-6,TRBJ2-2,TRBD2,13,ASSPGLAGTGELF
TRBV9,TRBJ1-1,-,13,ASSEGLMRGTEAF
TRBV6-5,TRBJ1-5,TRBD1,14,ASSYRDRGLYQPQH
TRBV11-1,TRBJ2-7,TRBD1,14,ASSQGQGLLVDEQY
TRBV29-1,TRBJ2-1,TRBD1,11,SVRWGTVNEQF
TRBV5-1,TRBJ1-3,TRBD1,13,ASSATGDSGNTIY
TRBV4-2,TRBJ2-5,-,12,ASSQVGNQETQY
TRBV11-1,TRBJ2-3,-,11,ASSLGPTDTQY
TRBV5-5,TRBJ1-5,-,14,ASSRDQPRQGQPQH
TRBV7-3,TRBJ2-3,-,13,ASSPSPAVTDTQY
TRBV7-9,TRBJ2-1,-,13,ASSRVRPGTNEQF
TRBV2,TRBJ1-2,TRBD1,12,ASSEGRGQGGYT
TRBV5-1,TRBJ1-5,TRBD1,13,ASSLGQGGNQPQH
TRBV6-1,TRBJ2-1,TRBD1,12,ASSSPGQINEQF
TRBV7-8,TRBJ1-1,TRBD1,15,ASSLDRGQVLKDEAF
TRBV5-1,TRBJ2-1,-,15,ASSLTLPGVGDNEQF
TRBV27,TRBJ1-2,-,13,ASSLYLGPNYGYT
TRBV30,TRBJ1-1,-,12,AWSLGSTNTEAF
TRBV5-4,TRBJ2-2,TRBD1,12,ASRQGSGTGELF
TRBV7-8,TRBJ2-2,-,11,ASSLTNTGELF
TRBV11-3,TRBJ2-6,TRBD1,16,ASSYQGAILSGANVLT
TRBV6-5,TRBJ1-1,-,12,ASTLDLTETEAF
TRBV7-3,TRBJ1-3,-,11,ASSMGVGNTIY
TRBV7-2,TRBJ1-1,-,11,ASSLYRVTEAF
TRBV7-9,TRBJ1-6,-,12,ASSLETGNSPLH
TRBV4-2,TRBJ2-1,-,10,ASSQVREEQF
TRBV5-1,TRBJ2-7,-,12,ASSQIQGSHEQY
TRBV19,TRBJ2-7,TRBD1,12,ASSIRTGSYEQY
TRBV11-3,TRBJ1-1,TRBD1,14,ASSLVQGALNTEAF
TRBV7-9,TRBJ1-2,-,11,ASSFDSNYGYT
TRBV27,TRBJ1-3,-,10,ASSYKGNTIY
TRBV2,TRBJ2-3,-,10,ASSENTEKQY
TRBV30,TRBJ1-4,-,12,AWSGTVFNEKLF
TRBV30,TRBJ1-6,-,12,ACRRSSYNSPLH
TRBV4-1,TRBJ2-1,-,14,ASSQPLGANYNEQF
TRBV6-1,TRBJ2-2,TRBD2,13,ASRTSGAYTGELF
TRBV5-5,TRBJ1-1,-,11,ASSRWGDSEAF
TRBV7-2,TRBJ2-7,-,15,ASSFAGAGRSSYEQY
TRBV30,TRBJ2-5,TRBD2,12,ASARTSPQETQY
TRBV29-1,TRBJ1-3,TRBD1,11,SARQGAGNTIY
TRBV5-4,TRBJ2-3,TRBD2,14,ASSPRLAGVTDTQY
TRBV6-5,TRBJ1-4,-,13,ASSPREGSNEKLF
TRBV6-6,TRBJ1-1,-,12,ASRYSTVNTEAF
TRBV30,TRBJ1-3,-,12,ASNNGYSGNTIY